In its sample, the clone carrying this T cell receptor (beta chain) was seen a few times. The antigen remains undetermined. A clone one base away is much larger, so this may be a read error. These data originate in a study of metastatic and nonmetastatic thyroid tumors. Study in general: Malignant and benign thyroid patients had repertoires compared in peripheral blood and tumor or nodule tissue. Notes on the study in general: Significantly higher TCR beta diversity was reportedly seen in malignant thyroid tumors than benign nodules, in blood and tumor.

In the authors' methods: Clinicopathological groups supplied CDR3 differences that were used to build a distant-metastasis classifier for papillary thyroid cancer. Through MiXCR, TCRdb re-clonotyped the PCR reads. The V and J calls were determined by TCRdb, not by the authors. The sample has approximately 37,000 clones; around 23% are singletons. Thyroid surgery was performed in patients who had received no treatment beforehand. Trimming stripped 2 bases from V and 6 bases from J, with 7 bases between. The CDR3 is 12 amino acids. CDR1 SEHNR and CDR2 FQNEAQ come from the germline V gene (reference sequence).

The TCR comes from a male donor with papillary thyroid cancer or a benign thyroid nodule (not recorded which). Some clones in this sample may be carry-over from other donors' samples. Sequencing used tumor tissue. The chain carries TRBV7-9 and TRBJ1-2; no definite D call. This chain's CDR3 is CASSLKVDGYTF. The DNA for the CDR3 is TGTGCCAGCAGCTTAAAGGTGGATGGCTACACCTTC.